This entry is about one TCR beta chain. Its target antigen remains unknown. Nothing much larger sits one base from this clone, and base qualities are not available. Using the deep immunoSEQ assay, TCR CDR3 regions were amplified from genomic DNA by multiplex PCR. For each cell subset, the extracted genomic DNA was distributed evenly across all wells of several immunoSEQ 96-well plates, and each plate served as one replicate. For sorted subsets, each replicate PCR was loaded with roughly 190 ng genomic DNA, equivalent to about 33,000 T cell genomes. Purified libraries were measured with a Qubit 3.0 fluorometer, size-checked on a Bioanalyzer 2100, and measured again with the KAPA Library Quantification kit. Every immunoSEQ 96-well plate was sequenced on a separate single-read 150-cycle Illumina NextSeq 550 flow cell. As for the original processing: The immunoSEQ output contained only junctional sequences without quality scores, so filtering could not match that applied to full-length reads. To assign V/J genes and CDR3, sequences were annotated using PyIR, a Python wrapper for IgBLAST v1.9, with IMGT germline references. Reads were filtered out if the reads had weak V/J assignments (E-value above 1e-6), no CDR3, stop codons, out-of-frame junctions, or ambiguous translated residues. V3J clonotypes were defined by identical inferred V gene, J gene, and CDR3 amino acid sequence. To compute the percentage overlap between repertoires, the number of shared unique clonotypes was divided by the size of the smaller repertoire. Richness of each repertoire was evaluated using RTK rarefaction, the Chao1 estimator, and Recon v2.1 estimates of unobserved clonotypes. For all TCRbeta clonotypes obtained by the gDNA method from a few donors, generation probabilities were computed with OLGA. In its TCRdb copy, this immuneACCESS table keeps in-frame sequences only and misses some clones. Where compared with another copy, unresolved V genes explain less than half of these, and the others have no known cause. V, J and clone size are those of that table, while D and trimming were read from the DNA. Across this sample there are roughly 1 million clones, with approximately 76% seen only once. The top ten clones comprise 1.4% of the sample.

This entry is derived from a study of shared clonotypes between healthy human individuals (TCRdb year 2020). Study-level background: The cohort included three men and a couple of women between 18 and 49 years of age. For each donor, CD4 naive and CD4 memory were each run on three plates, CD8 naive on two plates, and CD8 memory on one plate. To estimate repertoire size and how much clonotype sharing occurs between individuals, the study deeply sequenced the blood TCR repertoires of five healthy adults. Libraries were prepared and TCR repertoires were sequenced by different laboratories using diverse techniques, in order to increase sequencing depth and limit assay-specific biases. Leukapheresis yielded between about 0.94 and 8.9 billion PBMCs per donor. What the authors observed across the whole study: Across a handful of donors, approximately 5% of naive CD4, 3.5% of naive CD8, around 2.5% of memory CD4, and roughly 0.41% of memory CD8 clonotypes were shared. Higher generation probabilities were observed for clonotypes shared by all four sorted-subset donors than for non-shared clonotypes. Naive subsets generally had larger estimated clonotype richness than memory subsets did. Incomplete sequencing was indicated by rarefaction of sorted-subset datasets, despite the large sequencing depth. Only blood was sampled, and tissue TCR repertoires likely differ from those in blood. Pairwise subsampling indicated that sequencing depth was expected to affect the degree of clonotype sharing among donors. The small number of donors limited the genetic and exposure-history diversity represented.

Donors were healthy HIV-negative adults with no recently reported acute infections or vaccinations. Every donor was a Caucasian adult living in Nashville, Tennessee, USA. Magnetic negative selection was used to enrich CD4+ T cells, after which naive cells were positively selected on CD45RA and the negative fraction became the memory subset. After blood collection by leukapheresis, PBMCs were isolated using Ficoll-Histopaque density gradient centrifugation and then cryopreserved in the vapor phase of liquid nitrogen. Analytical flow cytometry was used to check the purity and quantity of every magnetically sorted T cell population. Genomic DNA was isolated from each sorted fraction and quantified by UV absorbance on a Nanodrop 2000c. Sequences SEHNR (CDR1) and FQNEAQ (CDR2) are obtained from the germline V gene (reference sequence). CDR3 length: 12 amino acids, cysteine to phenylalanine. Solely the CDR3 DNA is kept, with 36 bases framed from the first base. At the junction V is shortened by 2 bases and J by 7 bases, with 5 bases in between.

The sequence came from a man aged 18 to 30 in good health. The sequence joins TRBV7-9 to TRBJ1-4; the D gene is unclear. Sequencing used memory CD4+ T cells sorted from blood. Reading the label with the study, this specimen's cell subset or site is: CD45RA-negative fraction. In nucleotides, the sequence is TGTGCCAGCAGCTTATACCTTGAAAAACTGTTTTTT. Translated, it reads CASSLYLEKLFF.